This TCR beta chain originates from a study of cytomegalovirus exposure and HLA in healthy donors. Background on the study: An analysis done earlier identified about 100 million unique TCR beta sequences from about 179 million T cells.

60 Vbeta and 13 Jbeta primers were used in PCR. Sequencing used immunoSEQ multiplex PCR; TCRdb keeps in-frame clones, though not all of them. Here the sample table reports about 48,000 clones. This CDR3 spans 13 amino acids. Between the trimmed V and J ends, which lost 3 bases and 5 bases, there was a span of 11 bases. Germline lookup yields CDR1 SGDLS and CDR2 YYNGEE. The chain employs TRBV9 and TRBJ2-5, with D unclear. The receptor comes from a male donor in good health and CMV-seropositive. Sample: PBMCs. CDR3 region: CASSARPRETQYF. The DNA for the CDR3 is TGTGCCAGCAGCGCCCGTCCGCGTGAGACCCAGTACTTC.